This entry lists 22 T cell receptor beta chains sequenced from one sample in a study of regulatory T cells in long-lasting Graves disease. Time point in this sample: newly diagnosed GD, antithyroid drugs for less than 3 months. Making the TCR library involved RNA that had been extracted from PBMCs. Combining iRepertoire HTBI primers with Arm-PCR of CDR3 regions, the authors built TCR beta libraries. TCRdb re-called the multiplex PCR reads with MiXCR, one entry per CDR3 protein. Altogether roughly 420,000 distinct CDR3 sequences are present, around 15% being singletons, with the ten largest covering over 15%. The data were also submitted as part of a second study, on T cells in Graves' hyperthyroidism and ophthalmopathy.

The sample in question was peripheral blood mononuclear cells (PBMCs), obtained at new diagnosis, from a patient treated with antithyroid drugs. The origin of the receptors is a woman aged 50 to 60 with Graves disease.

This clonotype was seen a few times. Being one base from a much bigger clone, this may be a read error. The CDR3 end shows no conserved phenylalanine or tryptophan, and so a read error is likely. The chain links TRBV20-1 to TRBJ1-1, with D hard to call. Looked up from germline, CDR1 is DFQATT and CDR2 is SNEGSKA (reference sequence). This CDR3 contains 13 residues. V lost 3 bases and J lost 0, with 8 bases in between. CDR3 sequence: CSASSTVNTEAFY. In DNA form, the CDR3 reads TGCAGTGCTAGTAGCACAGTGAACACTGAAGCTTTCTAT.

This chain links TRBV20-1 with TRBJ2-2, with unresolved D. CDR3 length: 14 amino acids. The germline V gene has CDR1 DFQATT and CDR2 SNEGSKA (reference sequence). With 0 bases removed from V and 6 bases from J, the gap between germline ends came to 11 bases. CDR3 sequence: CSARDLGKAGELFF. The CDR3 DNA reads as TGCAGTGCTAGAGATCTGGGAAAGGCCGGGGAGCTGTTTTTT.

This clonotype was seen ten or more times. V and J are TRBV6-2 or TRBV6-3 and TRBJ1-2; no firm D call. V shed 0 bases and J shed 1 base, with 9 bases lying between them. CDR1 and CDR2 from the germline V gene are MNHEY and SVGEGT. This CDR3 has 15 residues. DNA for the CDR3: TGTGCCAGCAGTTACTCTACAGCCGTTAACTATGGCTACACCTTC. Protein product: CASSYSTAVNYGYTF.

The rearrangement joins TRBV10-1 to TRBJ2-7; possibly TRBD1 for D (5 bases). The CDR3 extends over 16 amino acids. Deletions cut 0 bases from V and 6 bases from J, with 18 bases between. In germline, CDR1 is WNHNN, CDR2 SYGVQD (reference sequence). In DNA, the CDR3 is TGCGCCAGCAGTGAGTCGAGTGGTGTGGGGCGAGGCGAGCAGTACTTC. This codes for CASSESSGVGRGEQYF.

This chain joins TRBV2 and TRBJ2-5; 8 nucleotides match TRBD2. Germline V gene lookup returns CDR1 SNHLY and CDR2 FYNNEI. V shed 6 bases, J shed 5 bases, and the junction held 2 bases outside the gene matches. The CDR3 is 12 amino acids. CDR3 protein: CASRGLVETQYF. CDR3 coding DNA: TGTGCCAGCAGGGGACTAGTGGAGACCCAGTACTTC.

The table lists this clonotype with many counts. This chain links TRBV7-9 with TRBJ1-2; TRBD1 matches at 9 bases. The CDR3 is 15 residues long. With V trimmed by 5 bases and J by 2 bases, 6 bases remained unmatched. Germline CDR1 SEHNR, CDR2 FQNEAQ (reference sequence). CDR3 in DNA: TGTGCCAGCAGCGGGGAGGGACAGGGAAACTATGGCTACACCTTC. This sequence encodes CASSGEGQGNYGYTF. The full variable domain, completed using reference TRBV7-9 and TRBJ1-2, is DTGVSQNPRHKITKRGQNVTFRCDPISEHNRLYWYRQTLGQGPEFLTYFQNEAQLEKSRLLSDRFSAERPKGSFSTLEIQRTEQGDSAMYLCASSGEGQGNYGYTFGSGTRLTVV.

This clonotype was seen a few times. This rearrangement joins TRBV5-1 to TRBJ2-5; D perhaps matches TRBD1 (5 bases). The CDR3 has 14 amino acids. The germline V gene encodes CDR1 SGHRS and CDR2 YFSETQ. The V end lost 4 bases, the J end lost 3 bases, and 13 bases lay between the germline ends. In DNA, the CDR3 is TGCGCCAGCAGCACCAACCAGGGCGAAGAGACCCAGTACTTC. Translation: CASSTNQGEETQYF.

This clonotype was seen ten or more times. The chain uses TRBV12-3 or TRBV12-4 and TRBJ1-1; TRBD1 matches at 7 bases. The ends lost 6 bases at V and 5 bases at J; junction bases unmatched: 9. The CDR3 runs to 14 residues. The CDR3 here is CASRTGHSSTEAFF. Here the CDR3 DNA reads TGTGCCAGCAGGACAGGGCACTCAAGTACTGAAGCTTTCTTT.

This clonotype was seen a handful of times. The chain has TRBV5-5 and TRBJ2-3; TRBD2 matches 7 bases. This CDR3 is built from 13 residues. The germline V gene has CDR1 SGHKS and CDR2 YYEKEE (reference sequence). The trim removed 6 bases at V and 5 bases at J, leaving 6 bases unmatched. The CDR3 protein is CASTAGAGDTQYF. The CDR3, as DNA: TGTGCCAGCACGGCGGGAGCGGGAGATACGCAGTATTTT.

For this clonotype: A much larger clone sits a single nucleotide away, making a read error possible. The rearrangement uses TRBV6-9 and TRBJ2-4, with TRBD1 identical over 8 bases. CDR1 is MNHGY and CDR2 is SVAAGI in the germline V gene. The CDR3 extends over 14 amino acids. CDR3 residues: CASSYGDRFNIQCF. For the CDR3, the DNA is TGTGCCAGCAGTTATGGGGACAGGTTCAACATTCAGTGCTTC.

This clonotype was counted only a few times. The rearrangement uses TRBV20-1 and TRBJ1-5, with D perhaps TRBD1 (5 bases). V lost 6 bases, J lost 2 bases, and 14 bases lay in between. Germline CDR1 is DFQATT and CDR2 is SNEGSKA (reference sequence). The CDR3 runs 14 residues. CDR3 bases: TGCAGTGCCTCGGACCCGGGGGGCAATCAGCCCCAGCATTTT. Amino acid sequence: CSASDPGGNQPQHF.

This clonotype was detected many times. The rearrangement joins TRBV7-8 to TRBJ2-7; no reliable D call. Germline CDR1 SGHVS, CDR2 FQNEAQ. V was clipped by 5 bases and J by 0 bases, with 20 bases between them. This CDR3 has 17 residues. CDR3 sequence reads: CASSVRVGRGSSYEQYF. DNA of the CDR3: TGTGCCAGCAGCGTAAGGGTGGGTCGCGGTAGCTCCTACGAGCAGTACTTC.

Comment on this clonotype: Given a much more abundant clone one base away, this may be a read error. The chain joins TRBV7-8 to TRBJ2-2; TRBD1 might be the D (6 bases). The CDR3 has 15 residues. The ends were cut back, 1 base at V and 7 bases at J, with 13 bases in the middle. Germline CDR1 and CDR2: SGHVS and FQNEAQ. The CDR3 loop reads CASSLGGDKGGELFF. DNA for the CDR3: TGTGCCAGCAGCTTAGGAGGGGACAAGGGCGGGGAGCTGTTTTTT. Together with reference TRBV7-8 and TRBJ2-2, the CDR3 gives the full variable domain: GAGVSQSPRYKVAKRGQDVALRCDPISGHVSLFWYQQALGQGPEFLTYFQNEAQLDKSGLPSDRFFAERPEGSVSTLKIQRTQQEDSAVYLCASSLGGDKGGELFFGEGSRLTVL.

The chain is built from TRBV28 and TRBJ1-4, with D hard to call. V shed 4 bases and J shed 5 bases, with 8 bases lying between them. This CDR3 has 13 amino acids. The germline V gene has CDR1 MDHEN and CDR2 SYDVKM. The CDR3 sequence: CASSSRVNEKLFF. The CDR3 DNA reads TGTGCCAGCAGTTCCCGGGTGAATGAAAAACTGTTTTTT.

This clonotype was counted ten times or more. The chain uses TRBV15 and TRBJ1-1, with D possibly matching TRBD1 (6 bases). Per the germline V gene, CDR1 is LNHNV and CDR2 is YYDKDF (reference sequence). The CDR3 loop spans 15 amino acids. With 5 bases removed from V and 5 bases from J, the gap between germline ends came to 18 bases. The CDR3 bases are TGTGCCACCAGCTCACTCAAGCAGGGGAGGACTGAAGCTTTCTTT. Its protein is CATSSLKQGRTEAFF.

This clonotype was detected many times. The chain joins TRBV28 to TRBJ1-1, with D perhaps matching TRBD1 (6 bases). The CDR3 runs 12 residues. The germline V and J ends were trimmed by 5 bases and 8 bases, with 12 bases remaining between them. CDR1 MDHEN and CDR2 SYDVKM come from the germline V gene. Here the CDR3 reads CASSGQLDEAFF. CDR3 coding DNA: TGTGCCAGCAGTGGACAGTTGGACGAAGCTTTCTTT.

CDR3 region: CASSYSGQYVPRKLFF. CDR3 nucleotides: TGTGCCAGCAGTTATTCCGGACAGTACGTTCCGCGGAAACTGTTTTTT. The V call is TRBV6-2 or TRBV6-3, the J call TRBJ1-4, with D possibly TRBD1 on 6 matching bases. Trimming cost V 3 bases and J 11 bases, with 22 bases left between them. This CDR3 spans 16 amino acids. The germline gives CDR1 MNHEY, CDR2 SVGEGT.

This clonotype was detected a few times. The rearrangement uses TRBV14 and TRBJ2-7, with TRBD2 matching over 12 bases. The V gene end was trimmed by 6 bases and the J gene end by 7 bases; junction bases not matched to a gene: 7. Germline CDR1 is SGHDN and CDR2 is FVKESK. CDR3 length equals 14 residues. CDR3 sequence (DNA): TGTGCCAGCAGAGAGGGACTAGCGGGTAGAGAGCAGTACTTC. This translates into CASREGLAGREQYF.

At least ten counts were recorded for this clonotype. The V gene is TRBV28, the J gene TRBJ1-1; D is undetermined. CDR1 is MDHEN and CDR2 is SYDVKM in the germline V gene. Between the trimmed V and J ends, which lost 5 bases and 0 bases, there was a span of 10 bases. The CDR3 loop spans 14 amino acids. The CDR3 here is CASSPGRMNTEAFF. CDR3 DNA: TGTGCCAGCAGTCCCGGACGGATGAACACTGAAGCTTTCTTT. The whole variable domain, filled in from reference TRBV28 and TRBJ1-1, reads DVKVTQSSRYLVKRTGEKVFLECVQDMDHENMFWYRQDPGLGLRLIYFSYDVKMKEKGDIPEGYSVSREKKERFSLILESASTNQTSMYLCASSPGRMNTEAFFGQGTRLTVV.

About this clonotype: One junction end does not reproduce the germline sequence, and a read error may be involved. The chain has TRBV6-1 and TRBJ2-7, with a possible D match to TRBD2 (6 bases). The CDR3 sequence is 13 residues long. CDR1 is MNHNS, CDR2 SASEGT, per germline. The CDR3 sequence is CASGEGGRNEQYF. The DNA for the CDR3 is TGTGCCAGCGGTGAAGGTGGGAGGAACGAGCAGTACTTC.

The V and J genes are TRBV5-4 and TRBJ2-5, with 15 positions matching TRBD2. Per germline, CDR1 SGHNT and CDR2 YYREEE (reference sequence). The CDR3 runs to 17 residues. Germline trimming cut 2 bases from V and 5 bases from J; bases unmatched to any gene: 7. The CDR3 spells CASSFKGLAGGGETQYF. CDR3 coding DNA: TGTGCCAGCAGCTTTAAAGGACTAGCGGGAGGGGGGGAGACCCAGTACTTC.

This clonotype has a count of ten or more. This chain connects TRBV7-9 to TRBJ2-1; D is perhaps TRBD2 (5 bases). This CDR3 is 16 amino acids long. Germline assignment: CDR1 SEHNR and CDR2 FQNEAQ (reference sequence). V lost 3 bases and J lost 8, with 20 bases in between. The CDR3 nucleotides read TGTGCCAGCAGCTTCTCACCCGCCCCCGGGGTCCATGAGCAGTTCTTC. This translates into CASSFSPAPGVHEQFF.